This entry lists 32 T cell receptor beta chains sequenced from one sample in a study of OX40 agonist ivuxolimab in advanced cancers. The table came from immunoSEQ multiplex PCR; TCRdb's copy has only in-frame clones and leaves some out. The table records 77,000 or so clones, 78% of them present only once. Sequenced here: CD4+ or CD8+ T cells sorted from blood, sampled in a trial of the OX40 agonist ivuxolimab. The receptors originated from an adult with an advanced solid tumor such as melanoma, head and neck, liver or kidney cancer.

This sequence joins TRBV7-2 and TRBJ1-5; D may be TRBD1 (5 bases). The CDR3 is made up of 17 amino acids. V was trimmed by 4 bases and J by 1 base, leaving 17 bases between them. The V gene's germline CDR1 is SGHTA and CDR2 FQGNSA. In DNA form, the CDR3 reads TGTGCCAGCAGCTCACTCTTTGACTGGGGGAGCAATCAGCCCCAGCATTTT. This translates into CASSSLFDWGSNQPQHF. Together with reference TRBV7-2 and TRBJ1-5, the CDR3 gives the full variable domain: GAGVSQSPSNKVTEKGKDVELRCDPISGHTALYWYRQSLGQGLEFLIYFQGNSAPDKSGLPSDRFSAERTGGSVSTLTIQRTQQEDSAVYLCASSSLFDWGSNQPQHFGDGTRLSIL.

The chain has TRBV19 and TRBJ1-1; a possible D gene is TRBD1 (5 bases). The germline V gene has CDR1 LNHDA and CDR2 SQIVND (reference sequence). This CDR3 spans 15 amino acids. V was trimmed by 4 bases and J by 4 bases, leaving 16 bases between them. In DNA, the CDR3 is TGTGCCAGTAGTACAGGCTGGGTTGGGGGCACTGAAGCTTTCTTT. Protein product: CASSTGWVGGTEAFF.

This clone was found a few times. This chain joins TRBV7-3 and TRBJ2-2, with no clear D. CDR3 size: 13 residues. CDR1 and CDR2 from the germline V gene are SGHTA and FQGTGA. V lost 5 bases to trimming and J lost 7 bases, with 11 bases between them. The CDR3 here is CASSPDPNGELFF. Here the CDR3 DNA reads TGTGCCAGCAGCCCGGACCCCAACGGGGAGCTGTTTTTT. The whole variable domain, remainder taken from reference TRBV7-3 and TRBJ2-2, is GAGVSQTPSNKVTEKGKYVELRCDPISGHTALYWYRQSLGQGPEFLIYFQGTGAADDSGLPNDRFFAVRPEGSVSTLKIQRTERGDSAVYLCASSPDPNGELFFGEGSRLTVL.

The chain is built from TRBV10-3 and TRBJ1-4; D gene unclear. Germline CDR1 is ENHRY and CDR2 is SYGVKD. V was trimmed by 6 bases and J by 4 bases, leaving 6 bases between them. The CDR3 is made up of 12 amino acids. This CDR3 reads CAISNNNEKLFF. CDR3 DNA sequence: TGTGCCATCAGCAACAATAATGAAAAACTGTTTTTT.

V is TRBV5-4 and J is TRBJ2-5; 9 positions match TRBD2. Per germline, CDR1 SGHNT and CDR2 YYREEE (reference sequence). There are 14 residues in the CDR3. J gave up 3 bases and V 4 bases, and 4 bases lay outside the gene matches. This chain's CDR3 is CASSRASGEETQYF. CDR3 nucleotides: TGTGCCAGCAGCCGCGCTAGCGGGGAAGAGACCCAGTACTTC.

The chain combines TRBV5-6 with TRBJ2-4; TRBD2 aligns across 8 bases. Germline trimming cut 4 bases from V and 2 bases from J; bases unmatched to any gene: 5. Germline assignment: CDR1 SGHDT and CDR2 YYEEEE. CDR3 size: 15 residues. The chain's CDR3 is CASSLSGTPKNIQYF. The DNA for the CDR3 is TGTGCCAGCAGCCTTAGCGGGACTCCCAAAAACATTCAGTACTTC.

The sample holds many counts of this clone. The chain has TRBV4-1 and TRBJ1-1; 7 bases map to TRBD1. V was pared by 2 bases and J by 7 bases, with 13 bases of the junction left unmatched. The germline V gene encodes CDR1 MGHRA and CDR2 YSYEKL. CDR3 length: 16 amino acids. The CDR3 reads CASSQRKLGGTYEAFF. The CDR3 DNA reads TGCGCCAGCAGCCAACGAAAATTAGGGGGCACCTATGAAGCTTTCTTT.

V usage is TRBV5-1 and J usage is TRBJ2-7; D is unclear. The CDR3 runs 14 residues. V lost 4 bases, J lost 3 bases, and 14 bases lay in between. CDR1 and CDR2 from the germline V gene are SGHRS and YFSETQ. CDR3 amino acids: CASSPTSTGYEQYF. In DNA, the CDR3 is TGCGCCAGCAGCCCAACATCTACGGGCTACGAGCAGTACTTC.

The rearrangement uses TRBV7-2 and TRBJ2-5; D may be TRBD1 or TRBD2 (5 bases each). The V end was cut by 5 bases, the J end by 5 bases, with 21 bases between. CDR1 SGHTA and CDR2 FQGNSA come from the germline V gene. This CDR3 has 16 amino acids. The CDR3 nucleotides read TGTGCCAGCAGCCCCCCGGGGCGGTCCCCCTGGGAGACCCAGTACTTC. Encoded protein: CASSPPGRSPWETQYF.

J is TRBJ2-7 and V is TRBV25-1, with D possibly TRBD2 on 5 matching bases. Germline V CDR1 and CDR2: MGHDK, SYGVNS. The length of the CDR3 is 13 residues. Trimming removed 6 bases at V and 0 bases at J, with 9 bases between. CDR3 loop: CASRRTGSYEQYF. The CDR3 DNA follows: TGTGCCAGCAGGAGGACTGGCTCCTACGAGCAGTACTTC.

Written as DNA, the CDR3 is TGTGCCAGCAGCTTGGGAGTGGGCAGGGGACTTTCCTACGAGCAGTACTTC. Encoded protein: CASSLGVGRGLSYEQYF. The chain recombines TRBV5-5 with TRBJ2-7; D is possibly TRBD1 or TRBD2 (6 bases each). Germline-derived CDR1 and CDR2 are SGHKS and YYEKEE (reference sequence). The CDR3 is 17 amino acids. The V gene lost 0 bases and the J gene lost 1 base, with 17 bases spanning the gap.

The chain employs TRBV11-3 and TRBJ1-1; D perhaps matches TRBD1 (5 bases). The V and J ends lost 3 bases and 5 bases respectively, with 10 bases between them. The CDR3 sequence is 13 residues long. Per the germline V gene, CDR1 is SGHNT and CDR2 is YENEEA. CDR3 sequence: CASSLFGGTEAFF. The CDR3 nucleotides are TGTGCCAGCAGCTTGTTTGGGGGAACTGAAGCTTTCTTT.

The rearrangement joins TRBV9 to TRBJ1-1, with TRBD1 identical over 8 bases. Germline CDR1 and CDR2: SGDLS and YYNGEE. This CDR3 is 15 amino acids long. After removal of 2 bases from V and 4 bases from J, the junction contained 7 bases not matched to a gene. The CDR3, as DNA: TGTGCCAGCAGCGTGAGAGGACAGGGAGGCACTGAAGCTTTCTTT. Its protein product is CASSVRGQGGTEAFF.

The chain combines TRBV9 with TRBJ2-3, with D tentatively TRBD2 (6 bases). The CDR3 extends over 14 amino acids. V shed 4 bases and J shed 1 base, with 10 bases lying between them. Germline assignment: CDR1 SGDLS and CDR2 YYNGEE. CDR3 amino acids: CASSTVAGTDTQYF. The DNA for the CDR3 is TGTGCCAGCAGCACTGTAGCGGGCACAGATACGCAGTATTTT.

The rearrangement uses TRBV7-2 and TRBJ1-1; D is unresolved. Germline CDR1 reads SGHTA; CDR2 reads FQGNSA. The CDR3 totals 17 residues. V was shortened by 3 bases and J by 1 base, with 18 bases between the two germline ends. CDR3 sequence (DNA): TGTGCCAGCAGCTTTCCAGGAAATGTTAGGCCGAACACTGAAGCTTTCTTT. Translated, it gives CASSFPGNVRPNTEAFF.

This clone was seen just once. The chain has TRBV7-2 and TRBJ2-7, with TRBD2 matching over 10 bases. Unmatched junction bases numbered 6, after V lost 5 bases and J lost 2 bases. The CDR3 spans 15 residues. Germline lookup yields CDR1 SGHTA and CDR2 FQGNSA. The CDR3 protein is CASSPHSGRAYEQYF. The CDR3 DNA reads as TGTGCCAGCAGCCCCCACAGCGGGAGGGCCTACGAGCAGTACTTC.

There are a few counts of this clone. The junction shows a germline mismatch at one end, possibly a read error. The J gene is TRBJ2-7, the V gene TRBV6-5, with D possibly matching TRBD1 (6 bases). The CDR3 is 14 residues long. Germline V gene data show CDR1 as MNHEY and CDR2 as SVGAGI. In DNA form, the CDR3 reads TGTGCCAGCAAACGGGATGCAGGGGCCTACGGGCAGTACTTC. Translated, it gives CASKRDAGAYGQYF.

The CDR3 nucleotides are TGTGCCAGCGGAGCTTGGCGGATGCCTGAAAAACTGTTTTTT. Its protein product is CASGAWRMPEKLFF. The V call is TRBV5-6, the J call TRBJ1-4, with D unclear. Trimming stripped 7 bases from V and 7 bases from J, with 17 bases between. This CDR3 has 14 amino acids. The germline gives CDR1 SGHDT, CDR2 YYEEEE.

This chain joins TRBV9 and TRBJ2-1; 8 nucleotides match TRBD2. Trimming took 3 bases from V and 6 from J; bases not matched to a gene: 8. The CDR3 sequence is 15 residues long. The germline gives CDR1 SGDLS, CDR2 YYNGEE. The CDR3 DNA sequence: TGTGCCAGCAGCGCGGAGCTAGCGGGCCCCAATGAGCAGTTCTTC. Translated: CASSAELAGPNEQFF.

The rearrangement uses TRBV5-8 and TRBJ2-3, with D possibly matching TRBD2 (6 bases). CDR1 SGHTS and CDR2 YDEGEE come from the germline V gene. The CDR3 sequence is 16 residues long. Between the trimmed V and J ends, which lost 2 bases and 0 bases, there was a span of 13 bases. The CDR3 loop is CASSFLLAFSTDTQYF. CDR3 bases: TGTGCCAGCAGCTTCCTTCTAGCGTTTAGCACAGATACGCAGTATTTT.

Note on this clone: The same CDR3 also results from other DNA sequences found in this sample. This chain joins TRBV19 and TRBJ1-2, with 9 positions matching TRBD1. Unmatched junction bases numbered 2, after V lost 1 base and J lost 2 bases. CDR1 LNHDA and CDR2 SQIVND come from the germline V gene (reference sequence). The CDR3 has 15 amino acids. The CDR3 DNA sequence: TGTGCCAGTAGTATAGTTGGACAGGGGAACTATGGCTACACCTTC. Protein sequence: CASSIVGQGNYGYTF.

The V and J genes are TRBV7-2 and TRBJ2-1; 7 nucleotides align to TRBD2. Losses at the gene ends were 1 base for V and 4 bases for J; bases not matched to a gene: 4. The CDR3 totals 15 residues. Germline CDR1 is SGHTA and CDR2 is FQGNSA. CDR3 region: CASSLEASGYNEQFF. The CDR3 DNA reads as TGTGCCAGCAGCTTAGAAGCTAGCGGTTACAATGAGCAGTTCTTC.

This clone was seen more than once but under ten times. The chain joins TRBV6-4 to TRBJ1-1, with TRBD1 matching 9 bases. J was trimmed by 5 bases and V by 4 bases; bases with no gene match: 2. Germline loops: CDR1 MRHNA, CDR2 SNTAGT. The CDR3 covers 13 residues. The CDR3 DNA reads TGTGCCAGCAGTGCGGACAGGGGTACTGAAGCTTTCTTT. It yields the protein CASSADRGTEAFF.

The chain recombines TRBV18 with TRBJ2-5, with 7 bases fitting TRBD2. CDR3 size: 14 residues. Germline CDR1 reads KGHSH; CDR2 reads LQKENI. The junction had 5 bases not matched to a gene; V was cut back by 2 bases and J by 5 bases. The CDR3 region is CASSPYEGGETQYF. In DNA, the CDR3 is TGTGCCAGCTCACCATACGAGGGAGGGGAGACCCAGTACTTC.

This clone was seen just once. This chain links TRBV12-5 with TRBJ1-3; 10 positions match TRBD1. This CDR3 is built from 15 residues. CDR1 is LGHNT, CDR2 FRNRAP, per germline. Trimming took 6 bases from V and 2 from J; bases not matched to a gene: 4. The CDR3 DNA reads TGTGCTAGTGGCCATGGGACAGGGGCTGGAAACACCATATATTTT. It yields the protein CASGHGTGAGNTIYF.

The chain carries TRBV7-2 and TRBJ2-1; 7 nucleotides agree with TRBD2. The CDR3 has 16 amino acids. Germline V CDR1 and CDR2: SGHTA, FQGNSA. The trim removed 6 bases at V and 4 bases at J, leaving 12 bases unmatched. This CDR3 reads CASRPRWEREYNEQFF. For the CDR3, the DNA is TGTGCCAGCAGGCCGAGGTGGGAGCGGGAATACAATGAGCAGTTCTTC.

The J gene is TRBJ1-5, the V gene TRBV29-1; 8 nucleotides align to TRBD1. Per germline, CDR1 SQVTM and CDR2 ANQGSEA. CDR3 length: 15 amino acids. Trimming cost V 4 bases and J 5 bases; bases outside gene matches: 10. The CDR3 region has the DNA TGCAGCGTTGCCACCGGGACAGGACGGGATCAGCCCCAGCATTTT. This codes for CSVATGTGRDQPQHF.

This clone was detected only once. The gene calls are TRBV7-9 and TRBJ2-7, with a weak D call TRBD2 (7 bases). CDR3 length: 17 amino acids. The germline V gene encodes CDR1 SEHNR and CDR2 FQNEAQ (reference sequence). The ends were cut back, 4 bases at V and 6 bases at J, with 25 bases in the middle. CDR3 in amino acids: CASSSFPRGAVRSEQYF. The CDR3 coding sequence is TGTGCCAGCAGCTCCTTCCCTCGGGGGGCAGTACGCTCCGAGCAGTACTTC.

The V call is TRBV10-3, the J call TRBJ1-2; perhaps TRBD1 as D (6 bases). Germline V lookup: CDR1 ENHRY, CDR2 SYGVKD. With 11 bases removed from V and 4 bases from J, the gap between germline ends came to 11 bases. CDR3 length: 11 amino acids. CDR3 DNA: TGTGCCGCCGGAGGGGGCTATGGCTACACCTTC. It specifies CAAGGGYGYTF.

V gene TRBV10-3 combines with J gene TRBJ1-1; TRBD1 is a possible D gene (5 bases). Deletions cut 11 bases from V and 2 bases from J, with 12 bases between. Germline V gene sequence: CDR1 ENHRY, CDR2 SYGVKD. The length of the CDR3 is 12 residues. The CDR3 DNA is TGTGCCCTTAAAGGGGTAAACACTGAAGCTTTCTTT. Translated, it gives CALKGVNTEAFF.

This clone was detected a few times. The chain has TRBV11-3 and TRBJ2-2; TRBD1 matches 11 bases. The J segment lost 6 bases and the V segment lost 5 bases, leaving 5 bases of the junction unmatched. The CDR3 runs to 15 residues. Germline V gene lookup returns CDR1 SGHNT and CDR2 YENEEA. The CDR3 DNA reads TGTGCCAGCAGCGTCGGGACAGGGGGGGCCGGGGAGCTGTTTTTT. Translation: CASSVGTGGAGELFF.

V and J are TRBV28 and TRBJ2-7; a weak D match, TRBD2 (6 bases). This CDR3 is 15 amino acids long. Trimming left V 6 bases short and J 6 bases short, with 21 bases between. Germline CDR1 reads MDHEN; CDR2 reads SYDVKM. DNA of the CDR3: TGTGCCAGCAGCCCCCTCGGCAGCCTCGGGGGCGAGCAGTACTTC. This encodes CASSPLGSLGGEQYF.